This entry lists 29 T cell receptor beta chains sequenced from one sample in a study of cytomegalovirus exposure and HLA in healthy donors. The PCR was carried out with 60 Vbeta primers and 13 Jbeta primers. Here immunoSEQ multiplex PCR was the method, and the copy in TCRdb shows in-frame clones only, minus some. The sample records 60,000 or so clones, 60% to 80% being singletons. Input material: PBMCs. The source of these receptors is a woman aged 35 to 49 in good health and CMV-seropositive.

The chain links TRBV27 to TRBJ1-5; no reliable D call. The V and J ends lost 6 bases and 1 base respectively, with 10 bases between them. The CDR3 is 14 residues long. CDR1 and CDR2 from the germline V gene are MNHEY and SMNVEV (reference sequence). The CDR3 region is CASRAGVSNQPQHF. The CDR3 DNA is TGTGCCAGCAGAGCCGGGGTGAGCAATCAGCCCCAGCATTTT.

This chain links TRBV13 with TRBJ1-4, with D possibly TRBD1 on 6 matching bases. The CDR3 is 15 residues long. Between the trimmed V and J ends, which lost 5 bases and 4 bases, there was a span of 14 bases. Looked up from germline, CDR1 is PRHDT and CDR2 is FYEKMQ (reference sequence). The CDR3 DNA sequence: TGTGCCAGCAGCCCCGGGGGGCGGCTTAATGAAAAACTGTTTTTT. The encoded protein is CASSPGGRLNEKLFF.

The chain carries TRBV6-1 and TRBJ1-2, with TRBD1 identical over 8 bases. Germline CDR1 MNHNS, CDR2 SASEGT. The V gene end was trimmed by 3 bases and the J gene end by 5 bases; junction bases not matched to a gene: 11. The length of the CDR3 is 16 residues. The CDR3 coding sequence is TGTGCCAGCAGTGACGGACAGGGTGTTCTAGGATATGGCTACACCTTC. Its protein product is CASSDGQGVLGYGYTF.

This clone was counted a few times. This rearrangement joins TRBV4-3 to TRBJ1-1; perhaps TRBD1 as D (5 bases). Germline CDR1 reads LGHNA; CDR2 reads YSLEER. This CDR3 comprises 14 residues. V was cut by 1 base and J by 4 bases, with 10 bases left in between. The CDR3 DNA sequence: TGCGCCAGCAGCCAAGCGCAGGGATCCACTGAAGCTTTCTTT. It specifies CASSQAQGSTEAFF.

This chain joins TRBV11-2 and TRBJ2-7, with 11 nucleotides matching TRBD1. The trim removed 0 bases at V and 6 bases at J, leaving 10 bases unmatched. CDR3 length: 17 amino acids. From germline, CDR1 is SGHAT and CDR2 FQNNGV. The CDR3 bases are TGTGCCAGCAGCTTAGATCGAGGGGACAGGGGGTTCCCCGAGCAGTACTTC. It yields the protein CASSLDRGDRGFPEQYF.

This clone was counted between two and nine times. V gene TRBV7-2 combines with J gene TRBJ1-2, with 8 bases aligning to TRBD1. The CDR3 is made up of 13 amino acids. The junction had 7 bases not matched to a gene; V was cut back by 5 bases and J by 8 bases. Germline CDR1 is SGHTA and CDR2 is FQGNSA. CDR3 nucleotides: TGTGCCAGCAGCCCATCGACAGGGGTCGGCTACACCTTC. Translation: CASSPSTGVGYTF. Full variable domain (remainder filled in from reference TRBV7-2 and TRBJ1-2): GAGVSQSPSNKVTEKGKDVELRCDPISGHTALYWYRQSLGQGLEFLIYFQGNSAPDKSGLPSDRFSAERTGGSVSTLTIQRTQQEDSAVYLCASSPSTGVGYTFGSGTRLTVV.

The rearrangement joins TRBV7-2 to TRBJ2-1; 7 bases map to TRBD1. CDR1 and CDR2 (germline): SGHTA, FQGNSA. CDR3 length: 12 residues. J lost 16 bases, V lost 5 bases, and 11 bases had no gene match. The CDR3 nucleotides are TGTGCCAGCAGCGCACAGGGGTTTCAAATATTCTTC. Protein product: CASSAQGFQIFF.

The genes are TRBV10-3 and TRBJ1-1; D call uncertain. This CDR3 region has 12 residues. V lost 6 bases, J lost 0 bases, and 5 bases lay in between. CDR1 and CDR2 from the germline V gene are ENHRY and SYGVKD. CDR3 coding DNA: TGTGCCATCAGAACACTGAACACTGAAGCTTTCTTT. Protein: CAIRTLNTEAFF.

The sample holds one count of this clone. The chain joins TRBV6-1 to TRBJ1-1; TRBD1 is a possible D gene (6 bases). The V gene's germline CDR1 is MNHNS and CDR2 SASEGT. V was shortened by 5 bases and J by 0 bases, with 7 bases between the two germline ends. This CDR3 spans 13 amino acids. CDR3 sequence: CASSTGLNTEAFF. The CDR3 nucleotides are TGTGCCAGCAGTACAGGGTTGAACACTGAAGCTTTCTTT.

The chain has TRBV11-2 and TRBJ2-1; 14 bases align to TRBD2. V shed 5 bases, J shed 7 bases, and the junction held 4 bases outside the gene matches. The CDR3 consists of 15 residues. The germline V gene encodes CDR1 SGHAT and CDR2 FQNNGV. CDR3 loop: CASSLGTSGGNEQFF. For the CDR3, the DNA is TGTGCCAGCAGCCTGGGGACTAGCGGGGGAAATGAGCAGTTCTTC.

The chain carries TRBV7-3 and TRBJ2-3; 11 nucleotides agree with TRBD2. This CDR3 has 15 residues. V lost 4 bases, J lost 4 bases, and 4 bases stayed unmatched. Germline loops: CDR1 SGHTA, CDR2 FQGTGA. Written as DNA, the CDR3 is TGTGCCAGCAGCTCGATAGCGGGGGGGCCAGATACGCAGTATTTT. Protein sequence: CASSSIAGGPDTQYF.

The chain employs TRBV6-5 and TRBJ1-1; D is ambiguous. V lost 5 bases, J lost 1 base, and 8 bases lay in between. The CDR3 is 13 residues long. Germline V gives CDR1 MNHEY, CDR2 SVGAGI. The CDR3 sequence: CASSDNRNTEAFF. For the CDR3, the DNA is TGTGCCAGCAGTGATAACAGGAACACTGAAGCTTTCTTT.

CDR3 amino acids: CASSGLAGGEEQFF. The CDR3 nucleotides read TGTGCCAGCAGTGGACTAGCGGGGGGAGAGGAGCAGTTCTTC. V is TRBV2 and J is TRBJ2-1, with 13 nucleotides matching TRBD2. Germline V CDR1 and CDR2: SNHLY, FYNNEI. The CDR3 has 14 residues. J gave up 10 bases and V 4 bases, and 4 bases lay outside the gene matches. Full variable domain (remainder filled in from reference TRBV2 and TRBJ2-1): EPEVTQTPSHQVTQMGQEVILRCVPISNHLYFYWYRQILGQKVEFLVSFYNNEISEKSEIFDDQFSVERPDGSNFTLKIRSTKLEDSAMYFCASSGLAGGEEQFFGPGTRLTVL.

The genes are TRBV15 and TRBJ2-5, with a tentative D call TRBD1 (5 bases). The end of the DNA is better explained by TRBJ2-7, so the J call may be wrong. This CDR3 comprises 15 residues. Germline V gene lookup returns CDR1 LNHNV and CDR2 YYDKDF (reference sequence). The DNA for the CDR3 is TGTGCCACCAGCAGACAGGGAACGAAATCCTACGAGCAGTACTTC. It codes for CATSRQGTKSYEQYF.

The chain couples TRBV5-1 to TRBJ2-2, with 10 positions matching TRBD1. Germline lookup yields CDR1 SGHRS and CDR2 YFSETQ. The V segment lost 2 bases and the J segment 8 bases; nucleotides outside the gene matches: 9. CDR3 length: 16 residues. The CDR3 nucleotides read TGCGCCAGCAGCTTTGGACCTGACAGGGGGCCGGGGGAGCTGTTTTTT. It codes for CASSFGPDRGPGELFF.

Concerning this clone itself: One junction end disagrees with the germline gene, perhaps due to a read error. The chain combines TRBV2 with TRBJ1-1, with 7 bases that match TRBD1. The CDR3 is 15 residues long. Germline CDR1 SNHLY, CDR2 FYNNEI. CDR3 amino acids: CTSSRDRTRNTEAFF. As DNA, the CDR3 is TGTACCAGCAGTCGGGACAGAACGAGGAACACTGAAGCTTTCTTT.

Notes on this clone: The junction departs from the called germline gene at one end, perhaps through a read error. The chain employs TRBV5-1 and TRBJ1-2, with unresolved D. Germline values: CDR1 SGHRS, CDR2 YFSETQ. The CDR3 covers 14 residues. This CDR3 reads CVSSPGGTNYGYTF. DNA for the CDR3: TGCGTCAGCAGCCCCGGTGGTACTAACTATGGCTACACCTTC.

The chain recombines TRBV7-8 with TRBJ2-7; D gene ambiguous. Trimming left V 4 bases short and J 4 bases short, with 11 bases between. The CDR3 is 13 residues long. Germline CDR1 is SGHVS and CDR2 is FQNEAQ. Here the CDR3 reads CASSSVRLYEQYF. The DNA for the CDR3 is TGTGCCAGCAGCTCCGTGAGATTATACGAGCAGTACTTC.

The rearrangement joins TRBV6-6 to TRBJ1-4, with D tentatively TRBD1 (6 bases). V was clipped by 0 bases and J by 3 bases, with 8 bases between them. Germline assignment: CDR1 MNHNY and CDR2 SVGAGI (reference sequence). This CDR3 comprises 15 residues. In DNA form, the CDR3 reads TGTGCCAGCAGTTACTCGAGGACAGCTAATGAAAAACTGTTTTTT. Amino acids: CASSYSRTANEKLFF.

This sequence joins TRBV7-8 and TRBJ2-3; 7 bases align to TRBD1. In germline, CDR1 is SGHVS, CDR2 FQNEAQ. The CDR3 is 15 residues long. The J segment lost 7 bases and the V segment lost 3 bases, leaving 10 bases of the junction unmatched. The CDR3 DNA follows: TGTGCCAGCAGCTTGGACATTCGACAGGGACATACGCAGTATTTT. This translates into CASSLDIRQGHTQYF.

The chain recombines TRBV7-8 with TRBJ2-3, with D unclear. The germline V gene encodes CDR1 SGHVS and CDR2 FQNEAQ. V was clipped by 3 bases and J by 10 bases, with 11 bases between them. The CDR3 contains 12 residues. For the CDR3, the DNA is TGTGCCAGCAGCTTTGAACAGCCTCCGCAGTATTTT. Translating it yields CASSFEQPPQYF.

This chain uses TRBV27 with TRBJ1-1, with 7 bases lining up with TRBD1. The CDR3 is made up of 17 amino acids. From germline, CDR1 is MNHEY and CDR2 SMNVEV (reference sequence). V gave up 5 bases and J gave up 6 bases; unmatched junction bases: 18. The CDR3 bases are TGTGCCAGCAGTCCGATTACGAACAGGAGGGGGCCCCCTGAAGCTTTCTTT. As protein: CASSPITNRRGPPEAFF.

The chain combines TRBV5-1 with TRBJ1-1, with D tentatively TRBD1 (6 bases). The CDR3 has 14 amino acids. CDR1 is SGHRS, CDR2 YFSETQ, per germline. The V gene lost 0 bases and the J gene lost 4 bases, with 10 bases spanning the gap. CDR3 sequence reads: CASSLDRVGTEAFF. Written as DNA, the CDR3 is TGCGCCAGCAGCTTGGACAGGGTGGGCACTGAAGCTTTCTTT.

CDR3 sequence: CASSLREGNSPLHF. In nucleotides, the CDR3 is TGTGCCAGCAGTTTACGGGAGGGGAATTCACCCCTCCACTTT. This chain joins TRBV27 and TRBJ1-6, with D maybe TRBD1 (5 bases). CDR3 size: 14 residues. Germline assignment: CDR1 MNHEY and CDR2 SMNVEV (reference sequence). Deletions cut 2 bases from V and 7 bases from J, with 9 bases between.

This clone was seen only a few times. V is TRBV9 and J is TRBJ2-3; 11 bases are shared with TRBD2. CDR1 and CDR2 (germline): SGDLS, YYNGEE. The CDR3 covers 16 residues. V shed 3 bases and J 6 bases; nucleotides not matched to a gene: 9. CDR3 in amino acids: CASSGSGGGNQDTQYF. The CDR3 nucleotides are TGTGCCAGCAGCGGTAGCGGGGGGGGTAATCAGGATACGCAGTATTTT.

The gene calls are TRBV6-1 and TRBJ1-1; 9 bases are shared with TRBD1. From germline, CDR1 is MNHNS and CDR2 SASEGT. CDR3 length: 16 residues. The junction had 11 bases not matched to a gene; V was cut back by 4 bases and J by 5 bases. The CDR3 DNA is TGTGCCAGCAGTGCCGAACAGGGGGCAGGGGGGACTGAAGCTTTCTTT. It specifies CASSAEQGAGGTEAFF.

The chain employs TRBV19 and TRBJ1-2; D call uncertain. V was pared by 9 bases and J by 3 bases, with 8 bases between. The CDR3 runs 11 residues. Germline V lookup: CDR1 LNHDA, CDR2 SQIVND (reference sequence). CDR3 coding DNA: TGTGCCAGCCGTCAGGACTATGGCTACACCTTC. It is translated as CASRQDYGYTF. Drawing the rest from reference TRBV19 and TRBJ1-2, the complete variable domain is DGGITQSPKYLFRKEGQNVTLSCEQNLNHDAMYWYRQDPGQGLRLIYYSQIVNDFQKGDIAEGYSVSREKKESFPLTVTSAQKNPTAFYLCASRQDYGYTFGSGTRLTVV.

CDR3: CASSVRDGGDTQYF. CDR3 nucleotides: TGTGCCAGCAGCGTCCGGGACGGGGGGGATACGCAGTATTTT. The rearrangement uses TRBV2 and TRBJ2-3; TRBD2 matches at 7 bases. The CDR3 has 14 amino acids. Germline values: CDR1 SNHLY, CDR2 FYNNEI. J lost 6 bases, V lost 6 bases, and 9 bases had no gene match.

This clone was counted a single time. The gene calls are TRBV5-1 and TRBJ1-4; 7 bases fit TRBD1. V was clipped by 0 bases and J by 5 bases; unmatched bases: 7. The CDR3 has 16 amino acids. From germline, CDR1 is SGHRS and CDR2 YFSETQ. In DNA, the CDR3 is TGCGCCAGCAGCTTGGCCCCGGCAGGGGGAAATGAAAAACTGTTTTTT. Amino acids: CASSLAPAGGNEKLFF.